The clone carrying this T cell receptor (beta chain) was counted ten times or more. Patients aged 18 to 65 had newly diagnosed hyperthyroidism of under 2 months' duration. The data originate from a study of T cells in Graves' hyperthyroidism and ophthalmopathy. Trimming removed 5 bases from V and 6 bases from J; junction bases left unmatched: 7. There are 13 residues in the CDR3. CDR1 SQVTM and CDR2 ANQGSEA come from the germline V gene. The CDR3 regions of TCR beta were amplified from RNA transcripts. A set of HTBI primers served as the primers for a first-round RT-PCR of the TCR CDR3. TCRdb ran MiXCR on the multiplex PCR reads and lists one entry per CDR3 protein. There are approximately 600,000 distinct CDR3 sequences in the sample; roughly 15% occur only once, and less than 4.5% lies in the top ten.

The chain recombines TRBV29-1 with TRBJ1-1, with 9 bases aligning to TRBD1. Material: blood. The origin of this receptor is a young woman with Graves' hyperthyroidism. This chain's CDR3 is CSVPDRGTSEAFF. CDR3 bases: TGCAGCGTTCCTGACAGGGGGACGTCTGAAGCTTTCTTT. The complete variable domain, with remaining parts taken from reference TRBV29-1 and TRBJ1-1, reads SAVISQKPSRDICQRGTSLTIQCQVDSQVTMMFWYRQQPGQSLTLIATANQGSEATYESGFVIDKFPISRPNLTFSTLTVSNMSPEDSSIYLCSVPDRGTSEAFFGQGTRLTVV.